The clone carrying this TCR beta chain was seen a handful of times. Its antigen is unidentified. Incorporated into the TCR beta cDNA libraries were unique molecular identifiers, which served to reduce PCR and sequencing biases. From around 0.96 to 9.9 million T cells, 450,000 to 550,000 cDNA molecules were obtained. TCRdb used MiXCR to reprocess the PCR reads, holding one entry per CDR3 protein. The sample lists hundreds of thousands of distinct CDR3 sequences; 44% were seen once. The entry originates in a study of post-analysis software for immune sequencing data. Looking at the study overall: In terms of disease course, relapsing-remitting, secondary progressive and progressive-relapsing multiple sclerosis were included. Study-wide results and limits: Controls showed significantly higher normalized Chao1 diversity than did multiple sclerosis patients. The five TRBV segments detected at higher frequency in patients than in controls included TRBV5-6, TRBV5-1 and TRBV20-1. By F measure, samples from a shared preparation batch strongly co-clustered.

The germline V and J ends were trimmed by 1 base and 5 bases, with 8 bases remaining between them. The CDR3 consists of 14 residues. CDR1 is LGHNA, CDR2 YNFKEQ, per germline. The source of this sequence is a girl aged 5 to 17 with multiple sclerosis. Sequenced: blood. The rearrangement joins TRBV4-2 to TRBJ1-4, with a tentative D call TRBD1 (6 bases). CDR3 DNA sequence: TGTGCCAGCAGCCAAGTGCAGGGGAATGAAAAACTGTTTTTT. Its protein product is CASSQVQGNEKLFF.